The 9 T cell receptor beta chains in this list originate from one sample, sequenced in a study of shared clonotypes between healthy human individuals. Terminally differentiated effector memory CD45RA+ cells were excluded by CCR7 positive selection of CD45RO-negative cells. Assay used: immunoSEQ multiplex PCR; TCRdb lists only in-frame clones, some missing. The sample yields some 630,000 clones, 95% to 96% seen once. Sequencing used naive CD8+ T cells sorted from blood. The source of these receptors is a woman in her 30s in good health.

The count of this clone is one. The CDR3 DNA reads TGCGCCAGCAGTGAGATGAGACAGGGAAGGGGCGGCTACACCTTC. This sequence encodes CASSEMRQGRGGYTF. The V call is TRBV10-1, the J call TRBJ1-2; 7 positions match TRBD1. This CDR3 has 15 residues. J lost 8 bases, V lost 2 bases, and 11 bases had no gene match. The germline gives CDR1 WNHNN, CDR2 SYGVQD (reference sequence).

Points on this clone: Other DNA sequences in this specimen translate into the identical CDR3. This chain's CDR3 is CASSLTGSNQPQHF. CDR3 DNA: TGTGCCAGCAGTTTGACAGGGTCCAATCAGCCCCAGCATTTT. The genes are TRBV27 and TRBJ1-5, with 7 bases aligning to TRBD1. With V trimmed by 3 bases and J by 3 bases, 2 bases remained unmatched. The CDR3 consists of 14 residues. Germline-derived CDR1 and CDR2 are MNHEY and SMNVEV (reference sequence).

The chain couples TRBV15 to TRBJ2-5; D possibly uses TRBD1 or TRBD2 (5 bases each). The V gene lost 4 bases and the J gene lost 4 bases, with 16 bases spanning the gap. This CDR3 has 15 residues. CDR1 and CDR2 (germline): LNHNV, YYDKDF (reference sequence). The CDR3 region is CATSIGTQARETQYF. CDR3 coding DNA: TGTGCCACCAGCATCGGGACCCAGGCGCGAGAGACCCAGTACTTC.

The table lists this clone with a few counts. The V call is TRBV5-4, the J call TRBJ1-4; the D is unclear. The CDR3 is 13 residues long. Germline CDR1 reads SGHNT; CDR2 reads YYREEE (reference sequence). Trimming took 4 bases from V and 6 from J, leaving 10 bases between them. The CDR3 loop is CASSRAADEKLFF. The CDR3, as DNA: TGTGCCAGCAGCCGGGCGGCGGATGAAAAACTGTTTTTT.

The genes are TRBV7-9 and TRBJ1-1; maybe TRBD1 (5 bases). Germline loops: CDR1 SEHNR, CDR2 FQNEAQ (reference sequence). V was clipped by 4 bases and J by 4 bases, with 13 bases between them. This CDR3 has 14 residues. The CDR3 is CASSWGEGPTEAFF. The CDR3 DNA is TGTGCCAGCAGCTGGGGAGAGGGGCCCACTGAAGCTTTCTTT.

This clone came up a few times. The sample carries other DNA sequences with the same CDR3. CDR3 DNA sequence: TGTGCCAGCAGCCAGGGGACTGAAGCTTTCTTT. The encoded protein is CASSQGTEAFF. V gene TRBV4-2 combines with J gene TRBJ1-1; no definite D call. Germline loops: CDR1 LGHNA, CDR2 YNFKEQ. V lost 3 bases and J 5 bases, leaving 4 bases between the germline ends. This CDR3 has 11 amino acids.

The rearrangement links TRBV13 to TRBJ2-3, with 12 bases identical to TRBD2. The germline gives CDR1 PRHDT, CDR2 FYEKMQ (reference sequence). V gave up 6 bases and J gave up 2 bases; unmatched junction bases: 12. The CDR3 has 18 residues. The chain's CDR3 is CASRRLAGAGGDTDTQYF. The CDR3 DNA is TGTGCCAGCAGAAGACTAGCGGGAGCGGGGGGGGACACAGATACGCAGTATTTT. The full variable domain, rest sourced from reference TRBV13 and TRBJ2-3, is AAGVIQSPRHLIKEKRETATLKCYPIPRHDTVYWYQQGPGQDPQFLISFYEKMQSDKGSIPDRFSAQQFSDYHSELNMSSLELGDSALYFCASRRLAGAGGDTDTQYFGPGTRLTVL.

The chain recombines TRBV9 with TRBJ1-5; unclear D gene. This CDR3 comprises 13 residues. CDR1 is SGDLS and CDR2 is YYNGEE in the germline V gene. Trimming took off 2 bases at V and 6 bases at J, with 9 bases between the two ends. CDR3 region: CASSVSWGQPQHF. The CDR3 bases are TGTGCCAGCAGCGTGAGTTGGGGTCAGCCCCAGCATTTT.

The CDR3: CASTSPRHVDTQYF. DNA of the CDR3: TGTGCCAGCACCTCCCCACGTCACGTAGATACGCAGTATTTT. The V and J genes are TRBV25-1 and TRBJ2-3; D gene uncertain. CDR1 is MGHDK, CDR2 SYGVNS, per germline. V was pared by 7 bases and J by 5 bases, with 16 bases between. The CDR3 sequence is 14 residues long.